This TCR beta chain comes out of a study of radiotherapy plus CTLA-4 blockade in lung cancer. Study at large: Patients showed objective responses in 18% of cases and disease control in around 30%.

Study-wide results and limits: Early blood T cell clone changes and increased post-radiation serum interferon-beta were reportedly the strongest response predictors. Clones derived from tumor TCRs expanded in blood after radiotherapy plus ipilimumab.

Note on this clone: No antigen is known for it.

Sequencing used immunoSEQ multiplex PCR; TCRdb keeps in-frame clones, though not all of them. The repertoire holds roughly 85,000 clones, with about 88% as singletons. This CDR3 is 18 amino acids long. Germline CDR1 is LGHNA and CDR2 is YNFKEQ. Trimming stripped 1 base from V and 4 bases from J, with 17 bases between. This clonotype was sampled from a human donor with non-small cell lung cancer that progressed on radiotherapy plus ipilimumab. The sample here was peripheral blood, taken from a patient treated with radiotherapy plus ipilimumab. This chain connects TRBV4-2 to TRBJ2-6; maybe TRBD2 (6 bases). CDR3 sequence reads: CASSQATNAGTGANVLTF. The CDR3 DNA reads as TGTGCCAGCAGCCAAGCCACGAACGCGGGGACCGGGGCCAACGTCCTGACTTTC.